Shown below are 30 T cell receptor beta chains from a single sample sequenced in a study of shared clonotypes between healthy human individuals. Clones were read by immunoSEQ multiplex PCR, and TCRdb kept only the in-frame ones, dropping some. The table includes approximately 2,200,000 clones, about 92% detected once. Naive CD8 cells were CD45RO-negative, positively selected for CCR7, excluding terminally differentiated effector memory CD45RA+ cells. The sample was naive CD8+ T cells from PBMCs. The source is a man younger than 35 in good health. Some clones in this sample may be carry-over from other donors' samples.

The CDR3 loop is CATSLPGSLYNEQFF. The CDR3 nucleotides are TGTGCCACCAGCTTACCGGGGAGTTTATACAATGAGCAGTTCTTC. The V call is TRBV15, the J call TRBJ2-1; a possible D gene is TRBD2 (5 bases). V lost 5 bases to trimming and J lost 4 bases, with 15 bases between them. The CDR3 spans 15 residues. Germline lookup yields CDR1 LNHNV and CDR2 YYDKDF (reference sequence).

The count of this clone is one. The genes are TRBV30 and TRBJ2-2; D gene ambiguous. V lost 1 base and J lost 5, with 8 bases in between. The CDR3 totals 13 residues. Germline CDR1 reads GTSNPN; CDR2 reads SVGIG (reference sequence). The CDR3 DNA sequence: TGTGCCTGGAGTGGGAGCCGGACCGGGGAGCTGTTTTTT. Translated: CAWSGSRTGELFF.

This clone was counted a single time. V gene TRBV13 combines with J gene TRBJ2-7, with unresolved D. The CDR3 loop spans 11 amino acids. V was pared by 5 bases and J by 0 bases, with 2 bases between. CDR1 is PRHDT and CDR2 is FYEKMQ in the germline V gene (reference sequence). The CDR3 sequence is CASSRSYEQYF. CDR3 sequence (DNA): TGTGCCAGCAGCCGCTCCTACGAGCAGTACTTC. The full variable domain, completed using reference TRBV13 and TRBJ2-7, is AAGVIQSPRHLIKEKRETATLKCYPIPRHDTVYWYQQGPGQDPQFLISFYEKMQSDKGSIPDRFSAQQFSDYHSELNMSSLELGDSALYFCASSRSYEQYFGPGTRLTVT.

The chain combines TRBV28 with TRBJ1-4; perhaps TRBD1 as D (5 bases). The CDR3 loop spans 13 amino acids. V was shortened by 7 bases and J by 8 bases, with 14 bases between the two germline ends. Germline V gives CDR1 MDHEN, CDR2 SYDVKM. The CDR3 DNA sequence: TGTGCCAGCAATTACAGGAGTGGAGAAAAACTGTTTTTT. Translated, it gives CASNYRSGEKLFF.

This chain links TRBV7-2 with TRBJ2-2; D may be TRBD1 (6 bases). CDR1 and CDR2 (germline): SGHTA, FQGNSA. The CDR3 is 17 residues long. V lost 4 bases and J 6 bases, leaving 21 bases between the germline ends. The CDR3 region has the DNA TGTGCCAGCAGCTCCGCTCGGGACATTTTCGACCCCGGGGAGCTGTTTTTT. Translation gives CASSSARDIFDPGELFF.

This clone was seen only once. The genes are TRBV27 and TRBJ2-6, with 7 bases fitting TRBD1. V lost 6 bases and J lost 0; bases outside the gene matches: 11. The CDR3 spans 18 residues. Germline CDR1 reads MNHEY; CDR2 reads SMNVEV (reference sequence). The CDR3: CASSPFPGQNSGANVLTF. For the CDR3, the DNA is TGTGCCAGCAGCCCCTTTCCGGGACAGAACTCTGGGGCCAACGTCCTGACTTTC.

V is TRBV9 and J is TRBJ1-1, with TRBD1 as a possible D gene (6 bases). The CDR3 covers 14 residues. Germline V CDR1 and CDR2: SGDLS, YYNGEE. With 4 bases removed from V and 3 bases from J, the gap between germline ends came to 13 bases. The CDR3 nucleotides are TGTGCCAGCAGCCCCCAGACAGGCTACACTGAAGCTTTCTTT. It translates to CASSPQTGYTEAFF.

This rearrangement joins TRBV28 to TRBJ1-1, with a weak D call TRBD1 (6 bases). The CDR3 sequence is 14 residues long. Trimming took 3 bases from V and 5 from J, leaving 13 bases between them. Germline CDR1 MDHEN, CDR2 SYDVKM. The CDR3 DNA follows: TGTGCCAGCAGTTTGAGAGGGGGAGGAACTGAAGCTTTCTTT. Protein product: CASSLRGGGTEAFF.

The rearrangement joins TRBV28 to TRBJ2-3; 10 nucleotides agree with TRBD2. The trim removed 4 bases at V and 4 bases at J, leaving 11 bases unmatched. CDR3 length: 17 residues. Looked up from germline, CDR1 is MDHEN and CDR2 is SYDVKM. For the CDR3, the DNA is TGTGCCAGCAGTTCCCAGCGGGAGGGCCGATCACCAGATACGCAGTATTTT. It is translated as CASSSQREGRSPDTQYF.

This clone occurred once. The CDR3 sequence is CASSLSLLQGSGYGYTF. CDR3 in DNA: TGTGCCAGCAGCCTATCCCTCCTACAGGGCAGCGGCTATGGCTACACCTTC. This sequence joins TRBV7-9 and TRBJ1-2; a possible D gene is TRBD1 (6 bases). The CDR3 is 17 residues long. V was clipped by 5 bases and J by 4 bases, with 23 bases between them. Germline CDR1 and CDR2: SEHNR and FQNEAQ (reference sequence).

The chain is built from TRBV2 and TRBJ2-2; the D is unclear. The CDR3 contains 14 residues. CDR1 SNHLY and CDR2 FYNNEI come from the germline V gene. Trimming stripped 7 bases from V and 1 base from J, with 10 bases between. The CDR3 loop is CASNGQENTGELFF. In DNA form, the CDR3 reads TGTGCCAGCAACGGGCAGGAGAACACCGGGGAGCTGTTTTTT.

The chain uses TRBV7-9 and TRBJ2-2; TRBD1 is a possible D gene (6 bases). The CDR3 contains 16 residues. Germline loops: CDR1 SEHNR, CDR2 FQNEAQ (reference sequence). The V end was cut by 5 bases, the J end by 4 bases, with 17 bases between. The CDR3 reads CASSPSGGARTGELFF. CDR3 nucleotide sequence: TGTGCCAGCAGCCCTAGTGGGGGCGCGCGCACCGGGGAGCTGTTTTTT.

This clone is a singleton in its sample. The chain joins TRBV7-8 to TRBJ1-3; 10 bases fit TRBD1. The V gene's germline CDR1 is SGHVS and CDR2 FQNEAQ. V was clipped by 5 bases and J by 1 base; unmatched bases: 20. The CDR3 extends over 21 amino acids. For the CDR3, the DNA is TGTGCCAGCAGCCCAGGTTTTCGGGACAGGGGAAGAGTGAGGTCTGGAAACACCATATATTTT. Its protein product is CASSPGFRDRGRVRSGNTIYF. Supplemented by reference TRBV7-8 and TRBJ1-3, the full variable domain reads GAGVSQSPRYKVAKRGQDVALRCDPISGHVSLFWYQQALGQGPEFLTYFQNEAQLDKSGLPSDRFFAERPEGSVSTLKIQRTQQEDSAVYLCASSPGFRDRGRVRSGNTIYFGEGSWLTVV.

This sequence joins TRBV7-9 and TRBJ2-7, with 9 bases lining up with TRBD1. There are 16 residues in the CDR3. Germline V gives CDR1 SEHNR, CDR2 FQNEAQ (reference sequence). V shed 6 bases, J shed 2 bases, and the junction held 11 bases outside the gene matches. DNA of the CDR3: TGTGCCAGCAGTCCCGAGGACAGGGGAGGGACCTACGAGCAGTACTTC. It specifies CASSPEDRGGTYEQYF.

This sequence joins TRBV28 and TRBJ2-7; D is undetermined. The length of the CDR3 is 15 residues. Trimming removed 6 bases at V and 2 bases at J, with 17 bases between. Germline CDR1 is MDHEN and CDR2 is SYDVKM. The CDR3 protein is CASSTWPGPTYEQYF. The CDR3 DNA is TGTGCCAGCAGCACTTGGCCCGGCCCCACCTACGAGCAGTACTTC.

The chain combines TRBV15 with TRBJ2-2, with 11 nucleotides matching TRBD1. Germline CDR1 and CDR2: LNHNV and YYDKDF (reference sequence). V lost 3 bases to trimming and J lost 4 bases; unmatched junction nucleotides: 4. This CDR3 spans 16 amino acids. CDR3 sequence reads: CATSRDRGRGTGELFF. The CDR3 coding sequence is TGTGCCACCAGCAGGGACAGGGGGCGCGGCACCGGGGAGCTGTTTTTT. The whole variable domain, filled in from reference TRBV15 and TRBJ2-2, reads DAMVIQNPRYQVTQFGKPVTLSCSQTLNHNVMYWYQQKSSQAPKLLFHYYDKDFNNEADTPDNFQSRRPNTSFCFLDIRSPGLGDTAMYLCATSRDRGRGTGELFFGEGSRLTVL.

Note on this clone: Additional DNA sequences in this sample encode the identical CDR3. The V and J genes are TRBV7-2 and TRBJ2-1; D is possibly TRBD1 (5 bases). V gave up 5 bases and J gave up 9 bases, with 11 bases separating them. Germline V CDR1 and CDR2: SGHTA, FQGNSA. This CDR3 is 12 amino acids long. The CDR3 nucleotides read TGTGCCAGCAGCCCTAGGGGAAGTGAGCAGTTCTTC. It translates to CASSPRGSEQFF.

The CDR3 sequence: CASSGRQGPLRTQYF. CDR3 sequence (DNA): TGTGCCAGCAGTGGCCGACAGGGGCCCCTGAGGACCCAGTACTTC. The chain carries TRBV27 and TRBJ2-5; 8 bases map to TRBD1. This CDR3 region has 15 residues. Germline CDR1 reads MNHEY; CDR2 reads SMNVEV (reference sequence). The V and J ends lost 5 bases and 7 bases, in that order; junction bases with no gene match: 12.

This chain joins TRBV7-2 and TRBJ2-7, with D unresolved. The germline gives CDR1 SGHTA, CDR2 FQGNSA. The CDR3 consists of 18 residues. The V and J ends lost 5 bases and 3 bases respectively, with 26 bases between them. CDR3 residues: CASSPGREERAYLYEQYF. CDR3 nucleotides: TGTGCCAGCAGCCCTGGTAGAGAAGAGCGCGCATACCTCTACGAGCAGTACTTC.

This clone was found once. The DNA of the CDR3 is TGTGCCAGCAGCCGCGGTATAAGGGGTCCAATCACCGGGGAGCTGTTTTTT. Protein product: CASSRGIRGPITGELFF. The rearrangement joins TRBV7-9 to TRBJ2-2, with TRBD1 as a possible D gene (5 bases). CDR1 is SEHNR, CDR2 FQNEAQ, per germline (reference sequence). The CDR3 length is 17 residues. With 5 bases removed from V and 4 bases from J, the gap between germline ends came to 20 bases.

The chain joins TRBV19 to TRBJ2-3, with 7 bases that match TRBD2. The CDR3 runs to 16 residues. Germline CDR1 reads LNHDA; CDR2 reads SQIVND (reference sequence). V trimming: 3 bases; J trimming: 2 bases; junction bases outside the gene matches: 8. CDR3 region: CASSMSSGSYTDTQYF. The CDR3 DNA reads TGTGCCAGTAGTATGAGTAGCGGGTCATACACAGATACGCAGTATTTT.

This chain links TRBV4-1 with TRBJ2-5; D gene unclear. The CDR3 contains 15 residues. Germline V gene data show CDR1 as MGHRA and CDR2 as YSYEKL. Deletions cut 0 bases from V and 3 bases from J, with 11 bases between. CDR3 DNA sequence: TGCGCCAGCAGCCAAGAGGGATACCTAGAAGAGACCCAGTACTTC. Translated: CASSQEGYLEETQYF.

The gene calls are TRBV27 and TRBJ2-3; no clear D. The germline V gene has CDR1 MNHEY and CDR2 SMNVEV (reference sequence). CDR3 length: 11 amino acids. V lost 6 bases to trimming and J lost 4 bases, with 5 bases between them. In DNA form, the CDR3 reads TGTGCCAGCAGGGATGCAGATACGCAGTATTTT. Residues: CASRDADTQYF.

The chain has TRBV30 and TRBJ2-1; unclear D gene. The CDR3 totals 11 residues. V lost 2 bases to trimming and J lost 8 bases, with 7 bases between them. Per the germline V gene, CDR1 is GTSNPN and CDR2 is SVGIG (reference sequence). The CDR3 is CAWSHGDEQFF. CDR3 nucleotides: TGTGCCTGGAGTCATGGGGATGAGCAGTTCTTC.

This rearrangement joins TRBV28 to TRBJ2-7, with D maybe TRBD1 (5 bases). V lost 5 bases, J lost 3 bases, and 11 bases lay in between. CDR3 size: 13 residues. Germline V gene sequence: CDR1 MDHEN, CDR2 SYDVKM. CDR3: CASSATVHYEQYF. The CDR3, as DNA: TGTGCCAGCAGTGCGACAGTCCACTACGAGCAGTACTTC.

The CDR3 DNA is TGTGCCAGCAGCTTAGGGACTAGCACTGAGCAGTTCTTC. Translation: CASSLGTSTEQFF. V and J are TRBV7-9 and TRBJ2-1; the match to TRBD2 covers 8 bases. The V gene's germline CDR1 is SEHNR and CDR2 FQNEAQ (reference sequence). V lost 1 base to trimming and J lost 9 bases; unmatched junction nucleotides: 2. This CDR3 has 13 amino acids. Combining the CDR3 with reference TRBV7-9 and TRBJ2-1 gives the whole variable domain DTGVSQNPRHKITKRGQNVTFRCDPISEHNRLYWYRQTLGQGPEFLTYFQNEAQLEKSRLLSDRFSAERPKGSFSTLEIQRTEQGDSAMYLCASSLGTSTEQFFGPGTRLTVL.

The chain joins TRBV28 to TRBJ2-1, with D possibly TRBD2 on 5 matching bases. This CDR3 is 13 amino acids long. Per the germline V gene, CDR1 is MDHEN and CDR2 is SYDVKM. Between the trimmed V and J ends, which lost 4 bases and 4 bases, there was a span of 8 bases. This CDR3 reads CASSSTGYNEQFF. The CDR3 coding sequence is TGTGCCAGCAGTTCCACGGGATACAATGAGCAGTTCTTC.

V usage is TRBV10-2 and J usage is TRBJ2-2, with 10 bases aligning to TRBD2. CDR3 size: 15 residues. Germline V CDR1 and CDR2: WSHSY, SAAADI. Unmatched junction bases numbered 7, after V lost 7 bases and J lost 5 bases. The CDR3 is CASNLAGGDTGELFF. DNA for the CDR3: TGCGCCAGCAATTTAGCGGGAGGAGATACCGGGGAGCTGTTTTTT.

The rearrangement links TRBV6-5 to TRBJ1-1; no firm D call. V gave up 0 bases and J gave up 4 bases, with 9 bases separating them. Germline CDR1 MNHEY, CDR2 SVGAGI. The CDR3 extends over 14 amino acids. CDR3 residues: CASSYSIFGTEAFF. CDR3 DNA sequence: TGTGCCAGCAGTTACTCTATCTTCGGCACTGAAGCTTTCTTT.

This chain joins TRBV27 and TRBJ2-7; no firm D call. The germline V and J ends were trimmed by 3 bases and 4 bases, with 10 bases remaining between them. CDR1 is MNHEY and CDR2 is SMNVEV in the germline V gene (reference sequence). This CDR3 is 13 amino acids long. For the CDR3, the DNA is TGTGCCAGCAGTTTTCAGATAAAATACGAGCAGTACTTC. Protein sequence: CASSFQIKYEQYF.